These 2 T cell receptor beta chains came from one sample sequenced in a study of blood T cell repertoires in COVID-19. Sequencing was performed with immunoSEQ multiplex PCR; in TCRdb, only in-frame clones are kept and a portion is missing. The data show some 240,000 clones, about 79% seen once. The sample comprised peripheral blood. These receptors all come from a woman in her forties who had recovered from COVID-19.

CDR3 sequence reads: CASSPQGGGDGEQFF. The DNA of the CDR3 is TGTGCCAGCAGCCCCCAGGGCGGGGGGGATGGTGAGCAGTTCTTC. This chain links TRBV6-4 with TRBJ2-1, with TRBD2 matching over 9 bases. Germline CDR1 and CDR2: MRHNA and SNTAGT. The CDR3 has 15 residues. Unmatched junction bases numbered 12, after V lost 6 bases and J lost 9 bases.

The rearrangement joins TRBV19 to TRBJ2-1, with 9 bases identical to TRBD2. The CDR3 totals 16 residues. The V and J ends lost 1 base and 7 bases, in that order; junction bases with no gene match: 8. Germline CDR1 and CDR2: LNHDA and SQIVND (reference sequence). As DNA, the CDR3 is TGTGCCAGTAGTATAGTTGAAGCGGGGGGAGGGAATGAGCAGTTCTTC. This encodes CASSIVEAGGGNEQFF.